This T cell receptor beta chain was documented in a study of blood T cell repertoires in COVID-19. Whole-study context: Samples representing acute and convalescent COVID-19 were sourced from the United States, Italy and Spain. The cDNA or gDNA used as material had been derived from T cells, B-cell-depleted T cells, or PBMCs.

The authors' processing: Reference gene primers were amplified, and this amplification served to estimate nucleated cell counts. The table came from immunoSEQ multiplex PCR; TCRdb's copy has only in-frame clones and leaves some out. V, J and clone size derive from that table, while D and trimming were established from the DNA sequence. The repertoire includes about 69,000 clones, 60% to 80% of them detected once, and more than 15% sits in the top ten. CDR1 is MNHEY and CDR2 is SMNVEV in the germline V gene (reference sequence). The ends lost 5 bases at V and 2 bases at J; junction bases unmatched: 4. The CDR3 extends over 14 amino acids.

The sample comprised peripheral blood. The chain links TRBV27 to TRBJ2-7; TRBD1 matches 9 bases. This receptor was identified in a man between 60 and 70 years old with acute or convalescent COVID-19. CDR3 in DNA: TGTGCCAGCAGTCCCGGACAGGGGACCTACGAGCAGTACTTC. It yields the protein CASSPGQGTYEQYF.